These T cell receptor beta chains were read from a single sample in a study of T-cell memory formation after mild COVID-19. MiXCR, run by TCRdb on the 5' RACE reads, gives a single entry per CDR3 protein. The profile shows about 350,000 distinct CDR3 sequences, under 30% of them singletons. Sequenced input: PBMCs or a T cell subset sorted from them (not recorded which). Receptors were obtained from an adult woman who had mild COVID-19 (a few samples of this study predate the infection). Cell type and time point are not known. Each CDR3 is given with its conserved first and last residue. D genes are given only for firm matches. Clone size, where shown, is once, few, many, or a class for clones that have expanded.

len,j_gene,abundance,d_gene,v_gene,CDR3nt,CDR3aa
19,TRBJ2-1,many,TRBD1,TRBV6-1,TGTGCCACCCTCGGTTACGGACAGGGGGCGAGAGGCTCCTACAATGAGCAGTTCTTC,CATLGYGQGARGSYNEQFF
12,TRBJ2-5,many,-,TRBV18,TGTGCCAGCTCACCTAATCAAGAGACCCAGTACTTC,CASSPNQETQYF
15,TRBJ1-5,few,TRBD1,TRBV6-2/TRBV6-3,TGTGCCAGCAGTTCAGGGACAGCCTTAAACGGACCGCAGCATTTT,CASSSGTALNGPQHF
13,TRBJ1-4,-,-,TRBV20-1,TGCAGTGCTAGTAGGCAGGCTAATGAAAAACTGTTTTTT,CSASRQANEKLFF
13,TRBJ1-2,-,-,TRBV2,TGTGCCAGCACGGGAGCAGCTAACTATGGCTACACCTTC,CASTGAANYGYTF
13,TRBJ2-7,few,-,TRBV30,TGTGCCTGGAGTGTGTTCCAGGTTTACGAGCAGTACTTC,CAWSVFQVYEQYF
18,TRBJ2-2,-,TRBD2,TRBV11-2,TGTGCCAGCAGCTTAGGTTACCTAGCGGGAGTTAACACCGGGGAGCTGTTTTTT,CASSLGYLAGVNTGELFF
19,TRBJ1-2,few,TRBD1,TRBV7-2,TGTGCCAGCAGCCCCGGCGGTTCGGGGACAGGGGCGTTTTTGGATGGCTACACCTTC,CASSPGGSGTGAFLDGYTF
17,TRBJ2-5,-,-,TRBV6-5,TGTGCCAGCAGTTACTCTTTCCGGAGGGGGGTCCCAGAGACCCAGTACTTC,CASSYSFRRGVPETQYF
14,TRBJ1-1,-,-,TRBV12-3/TRBV12-4,TGTGCCAGCAGTCTTCCGAGGAGTCGGACTGAAGCTTTCTTT,CASSLPRSRTEAFF
15,TRBJ1-6,-,TRBD1,TRBV20-1,TGCAGTGCTTCCAGAAACAGGGGGAGGGATTCACCCCTCCACTTT,CSASRNRGRDSPLHF
18,TRBJ2-1,-,-,TRBV11-1,TGTGCCAGCAGCTTATATCGCGGGACGATCCCCTCCTACAATGAGCAGTTCTTC,CASSLYRGTIPSYNEQFF
12,TRBJ2-7,few,-,TRBV28,TGTGCCAGCAGTTTCCCAGGGGCCGAGCAGTACTTC,CASSFPGAEQYF
14,TRBJ2-2,few,-,TRBV30,TGTGCCTGGACTGGCTCACCGAACACCGGGGAGCTGTTTTTT,CAWTGSPNTGELFF
18,TRBJ1-3,few,-,TRBV5-1,TGCGCCAGCAGCTTGGGGCCCAAGGGGACCAGCTCTGGAAACACCATATATTTT,CASSLGPKGTSSGNTIYF
15,TRBJ2-1,many,TRBD2,TRBV7-2,TGTGCCAGCAGCCCAAGCGGGAGTCTCCGGAATGAGCAGTTCTTC,CASSPSGSLRNEQFF
14,TRBJ2-1,-,TRBD2,TRBV6-2/TRBV6-3,TGTGCCAGCCTAAGTAGCGGGAGGCGGAATGAGCAGTTCTTC,CASLSSGRRNEQFF
15,TRBJ1-2,-,-,TRBV7-2,TGTGCCAGCAGCTTAAGCGGAAGTCGGATCTATGGCTACACCTTC,CASSLSGSRIYGYTF
15,TRBJ2-3,many,TRBD2,TRBV7-2,TGTGCCAGCAGCCTAGGACTAGCGAGCACAGATACGCAGTATTTT,CASSLGLASTDTQYF
16,TRBJ2-2,-,TRBD2,TRBV12-3/TRBV12-4,TGTGCCAGCAGTTTGGGTAAAGCGGGGGACACCGGGGAGCTGTTTTTT,CASSLGKAGDTGELFF
12,TRBJ2-7,-,-,TRBV7-9,TGTGCCAGCAGCCGACTTCGCTACGAGCAGTACTTC,CASSRLRYEQYF
15,TRBJ1-1,-,-,TRBV14,TGTGCCAGCAGCCAAGACGGTTGGGAAAACACTGAAGCTTTCTTT,CASSQDGWENTEAFF